This T cell receptor beta chain appears in the sequencing data of a study of T cells after yellow fever vaccination. Universal primer sites and UMIs were introduced during 5'RACE template-switching synthesis of TCR cDNA. MiXCR, applied by TCRdb to the 5' RACE reads, yields one record per CDR3 protein. The sample yields 610,000 or so distinct CDR3 sequences, 9% to 15% seen once. Source: PBMCs, taken on the day of the yellow fever booster vaccination. The sequence derives from a man aged 30 to 45 who received the YFV17D yellow fever vaccine.

The CDR3 protein is CASSTRAGLETSSSYNEQFF. Here the CDR3 DNA reads TGTGCCAGCAGCACCCGAGCGGGACTAGAGACCTCCAGCTCCTACAATGAGCAGTTCTTC. The chain links TRBV11-2 to TRBJ2-1, with 8 bases that match TRBD2. Unmatched junction bases numbered 18, after V lost 5 bases and J lost 0 bases. Germline V gives CDR1 SGHAT, CDR2 FQNNGV. The CDR3 loop spans 20 amino acids.